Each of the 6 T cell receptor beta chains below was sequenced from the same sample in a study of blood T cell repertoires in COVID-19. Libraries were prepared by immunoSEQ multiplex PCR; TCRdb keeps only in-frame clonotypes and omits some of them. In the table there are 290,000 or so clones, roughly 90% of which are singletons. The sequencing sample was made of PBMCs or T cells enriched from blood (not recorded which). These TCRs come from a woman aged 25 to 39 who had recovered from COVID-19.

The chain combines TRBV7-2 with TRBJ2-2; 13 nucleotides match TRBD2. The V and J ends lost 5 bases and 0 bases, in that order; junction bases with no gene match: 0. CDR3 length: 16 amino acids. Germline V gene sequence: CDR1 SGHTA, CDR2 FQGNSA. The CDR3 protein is CASSGTSGTNTGELFF. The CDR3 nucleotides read TGTGCCAGCAGCGGGACTAGCGGGACGAACACCGGGGAGCTGTTTTTT.

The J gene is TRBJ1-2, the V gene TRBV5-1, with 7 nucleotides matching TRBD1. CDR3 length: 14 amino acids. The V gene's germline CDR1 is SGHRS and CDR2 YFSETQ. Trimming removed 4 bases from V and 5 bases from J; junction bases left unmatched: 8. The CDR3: CASSLGQEGYGYTF. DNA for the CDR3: TGCGCCAGCAGCCTAGGACAGGAAGGGTATGGCTACACCTTC.

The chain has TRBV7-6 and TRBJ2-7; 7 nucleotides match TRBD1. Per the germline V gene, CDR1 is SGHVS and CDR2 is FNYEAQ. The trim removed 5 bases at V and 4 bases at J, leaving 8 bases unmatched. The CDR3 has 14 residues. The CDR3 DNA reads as TGTGCCAGCAGCCCGACAGGGAAGGGGTACGAGCAGTACTTC. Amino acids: CASSPTGKGYEQYF.

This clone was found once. CDR3 region: CASSLAVSEAFF. The CDR3 nucleotides are TGTGCCAGCAGCTTGGCCGTTTCTGAAGCTTTCTTT. The chain combines TRBV5-8 with TRBJ1-1, with D unclear. CDR1 is SGHTS, CDR2 YDEGEE, per germline. V was trimmed by 0 bases and J by 6 bases, leaving 6 bases between them. The CDR3 loop spans 12 amino acids. Supplemented by reference TRBV5-8 and TRBJ1-1, the full variable domain reads EAGVTQSPTHLIKTRGQQATLRCSPISGHTSVYWYQQALGLGLQFLLWYDEGEERNRGNFPPRFSGRQFPNYSSELNVNALELEDSALYLCASSLAVSEAFFGQGTRLTVV.

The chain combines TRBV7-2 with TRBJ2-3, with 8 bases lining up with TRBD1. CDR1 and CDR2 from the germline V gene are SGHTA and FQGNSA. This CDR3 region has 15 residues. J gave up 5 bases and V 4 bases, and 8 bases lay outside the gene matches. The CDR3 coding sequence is TGTGCCAGCAGCTCCCGGACAGGGTCCTTAGATACGCAGTATTTT. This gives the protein CASSSRTGSLDTQYF.

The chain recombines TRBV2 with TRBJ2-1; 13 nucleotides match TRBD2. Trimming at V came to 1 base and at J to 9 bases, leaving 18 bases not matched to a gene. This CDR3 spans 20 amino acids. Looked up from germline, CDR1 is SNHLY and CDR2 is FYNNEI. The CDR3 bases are TGTGCCAGCAGTGAAGAACTGACTAGCGGGAGGCTAATCTCTAGGGGTGAGCAGTTCTTC. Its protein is CASSEELTSGRLISRGEQFF.